This section outlines one T cell receptor (beta chain) sequence together with its context. The source of the sample is a study of blood T cell repertoires in COVID-19. About the research overall: PBMCs, B-cell-depleted T cells, or T cells provided the cDNA or gDNA that made up the material.

How the authors handled the data: Amplification with reference gene primers provided the estimates of nucleated cell counts. Method: immunoSEQ multiplex PCR; TCRdb's copy keeps in-frame clones and lacks some. V, J and clone size are those of that table, while D and trimming were read from the DNA. This table holds approximately 210,000 clones, roughly four fifths found once. Patients from Seattle were sampled longitudinally, starting during active infection. This sequence originates from a woman over 75 with COVID-19, enrolled during active disease. The sample comprised peripheral blood.

The CDR3 DNA is TGTGCCAGCAGCTTGGAGACCCGACAAGCCTACGAGCAGTACTTC. Its translation: CASSLETRQAYEQYF. The chain employs TRBV5-5 and TRBJ2-7; D gene uncertain. V was pared by 0 bases and J by 2 bases, with 12 bases between. CDR1 and CDR2 (germline): SGHKS, YYEKEE (reference sequence). This CDR3 has 15 residues.